This passage covers 26 T cell receptor beta chains from one sample sequenced in a study of identifying expanded T cells in peripheral blood. Assay: immunoSEQ multiplex PCR; the TCRdb copy retains only in-frame clones and omits some. This sample has 100,000 to 150,000 clones, with around four fifths found just once. Sequencing input: blood. These receptor sequences come from a person aged 18 to 75 in good health.

The rearrangement uses TRBV10-3 and TRBJ1-1; tentative D call: TRBD1 (5 bases). The germline V and J ends were trimmed by 3 bases and 1 base, with 9 bases remaining between them. Germline loops: CDR1 ENHRY, CDR2 SYGVKD. This CDR3 is 14 amino acids long. This CDR3 is CAISDHGGNTEAFF. The CDR3 DNA sequence: TGTGCCATCAGTGACCATGGGGGGAACACTGAAGCTTTCTTT.

This clone was picked up a small number of times. V and J are TRBV7-3 and TRBJ2-6, with D hard to call. CDR3 length: 15 residues. V dropped 5 bases and J dropped 2 bases, with 10 bases sitting between them. CDR1 is SGHTA and CDR2 is FQGTGA in the germline V gene. CDR3 in DNA: TGTGCCAGCAGCCCCCAGTGGGCTGGGGCCAACGTCCTGACTTTC. The encoded protein is CASSPQWAGANVLTF. The whole variable domain, filled in from reference TRBV7-3 and TRBJ2-6, reads GAGVSQTPSNKVTEKGKYVELRCDPISGHTALYWYRQSLGQGPEFLIYFQGTGAADDSGLPNDRFFAVRPEGSVSTLKIQRTERGDSAVYLCASSPQWAGANVLTFGAGSRLTVL.

V gene TRBV19 combines with J gene TRBJ1-5; D unresolved. V lost 7 bases to trimming and J lost 3 bases, with 7 bases between them. The CDR3 extends over 12 amino acids. CDR1 and CDR2 from the germline V gene are LNHDA and SQIVND (reference sequence). In DNA, the CDR3 is TGTGCCAGTACCTGGTACAATCAGCCCCAGCATTTT. The encoded protein is CASTWYNQPQHF.

This chain links TRBV15 with TRBJ1-5; D call uncertain. The germline CDR1 and CDR2 sequences are LNHNV and YYDKDF (reference sequence). The CDR3 has 15 amino acids. V shed 3 bases and J shed 7 bases, with 16 bases lying between them. The CDR3: CATSRNPPGFQPQHF. The CDR3, as DNA: TGTGCCACCAGCAGGAACCCTCCGGGATTCCAGCCCCAGCATTTT. The variable domain in full, completed from reference TRBV15 and TRBJ1-5, reads DAMVIQNPRYQVTQFGKPVTLSCSQTLNHNVMYWYQQKSSQAPKLLFHYYDKDFNNEADTPDNFQSRRPNTSFCFLDIRSPGLGDTAMYLCATSRNPPGFQPQHFGDGTRLSIL.

This clone was seen just once. V gene TRBV30 combines with J gene TRBJ1-3; D gene unclear. Germline CDR1 GTSNPN, CDR2 SVGIG (reference sequence). Trimming shortened V by 2 bases and J by 7 bases, and 15 bases separated the two germline ends. The CDR3 runs 14 residues. This chain's CDR3 is CAWSRGGVENTIYF. The CDR3 DNA reads TGTGCCTGGAGTAGAGGTGGGGTAGAGAACACCATATATTTT.

V is TRBV5-4 and J is TRBJ2-5; a weak D match, TRBD1 (5 bases). Trimming took 4 bases from V and 5 from J, leaving 21 bases between them. The CDR3 covers 16 residues. Germline V gene sequence: CDR1 SGHNT, CDR2 YYREEE (reference sequence). The CDR3 coding sequence is TGTGCCAGCAGCCCCAACCCCGACCGCAGGGTCGAGACCCAGTACTTC. This sequence encodes CASSPNPDRRVETQYF.

The CDR3, as DNA: TGTGCCAGCAGCCGCGGCAGGAGCTATTCTAGCACAGATACGCAGTATTTT. Translation: CASSRGRSYSSTDTQYF. The chain is built from TRBV11-3 and TRBJ2-3; D uncertain. Germline values: CDR1 SGHNT, CDR2 YENEEA. The length of the CDR3 is 17 residues. The V gene lost 5 bases and the J gene lost 0 bases, with 18 bases spanning the gap.

This clone was counted only a few times. The chain recombines TRBV14 with TRBJ1-2, with TRBD1 identical over 8 bases. With V trimmed by 0 bases and J by 3 bases, 3 bases remained unmatched. From germline, CDR1 is SGHDN and CDR2 FVKESK. This CDR3 spans 15 amino acids. The CDR3 reads CASSQDQGAYYGYTF. Here the CDR3 DNA reads TGTGCCAGCAGCCAAGATCAGGGGGCCTACTATGGCTACACCTTC.

The chain links TRBV4-3 to TRBJ2-7, with D possibly being TRBD2 (6 bases). The germline V gene encodes CDR1 LGHNA and CDR2 YSLEER. This CDR3 spans 14 amino acids. V was cut by 4 bases and J by 3 bases, with 13 bases left in between. The CDR3 here is CASSPQGGDYEQYF. CDR3 sequence (DNA): TGCGCCAGCAGCCCCCAGGGCGGGGACTACGAGCAGTACTTC.

V is TRBV19 and J is TRBJ1-3; maybe TRBD1 (6 bases). Trimming shortened V by 6 bases and J by 0 bases, and 15 bases separated the two germline ends. The CDR3 covers 16 residues. The germline gives CDR1 LNHDA, CDR2 SQIVND (reference sequence). The DNA for the CDR3 is TGTGCCAGTAGCCCTTCAGGACAGCACTCTGGAAACACCATATATTTT. Translated: CASSPSGQHSGNTIYF.

CDR3 nucleotide sequence: TGTGCCAGCAGTTTCTTGAATCAGCCCCAGCATTTT. Translated, it gives CASSFLNQPQHF. The V gene is TRBV6-6, the J gene TRBJ1-5; no clear D. Germline V gene lookup returns CDR1 MNHNY and CDR2 SVGAGI (reference sequence). The CDR3 covers 12 residues. Trimming shortened V by 4 bases and J by 4 bases, and 5 bases separated the two germline ends.

V usage is TRBV18 and J usage is TRBJ2-4; the D gene is possibly TRBD1 (5 bases). Germline V CDR1 and CDR2: KGHSH, LQKENI. This CDR3 comprises 16 residues. V lost 2 bases to trimming and J lost 9 bases, with 20 bases between them. The CDR3: CASSPEAAQGFGIQYF. CDR3 DNA: TGTGCCAGCTCACCAGAAGCCGCTCAGGGTTTTGGCATTCAGTACTTC.

The chain links TRBV9 to TRBJ1-1, with D unclear. Trimming stripped 0 bases from V and 1 base from J, with 7 bases between. CDR1 is SGDLS, CDR2 YYNGEE, per germline. The CDR3 is 14 residues long. CDR3 protein: CASSVDQSNTEAFF. The CDR3 region has the DNA TGTGCCAGCAGCGTAGATCAGTCGAACACTGAAGCTTTCTTT. Full variable domain (remainder filled in from reference TRBV9 and TRBJ1-1): DSGVTQTPKHLITATGQRVTLRCSPRSGDLSVYWYQQSLDQGLQFLIQYYNGEERAKGNILERFSAQQFPDLHSELNLSSLELGDSALYFCASSVDQSNTEAFFGQGTRLTVV.

The V and J genes are TRBV4-3 and TRBJ1-2, with D possibly being TRBD1 (5 bases). CDR3 length: 15 amino acids. Trimming took 1 base from V and 4 from J, leaving 13 bases between them. In germline, CDR1 is LGHNA, CDR2 YSLEER. The DNA of the CDR3 is TGCGCCAGCAGCCAAGGGGGGGGGTACCGCTATGGCTACACCTTC. It translates to CASSQGGGYRYGYTF.

CDR3 sequence reads: CASSDQGQSYEQYF. DNA of the CDR3: TGTGCCAGCAGTGATCAAGGACAGAGCTACGAGCAGTACTTC. J is TRBJ2-7 and V is TRBV6-1; weak D call: TRBD1 (6 bases). Deletions cut 3 bases from V and 3 bases from J, with 12 bases between. Germline-derived CDR1 and CDR2 are MNHNS and SASEGT. This CDR3 has 14 residues.

This clone was recorded only once. V and J are TRBV11-3 and TRBJ2-3; D might be TRBD1 or TRBD2, each matching 5 bases. The germline gives CDR1 SGHNT, CDR2 YENEEA. Between the trimmed V and J ends, which lost 4 bases and 0 bases, there was a span of 11 bases. The CDR3 length is 15 residues. Here the CDR3 DNA reads TGTGCCAGCAGCTCGGGGACGGCGAGCACAGATACGCAGTATTTT. It specifies CASSSGTASTDTQYF.

The chain is built from TRBV14 and TRBJ2-5; D is possibly TRBD2 (5 bases). CDR1 and CDR2 (germline): SGHDN, FVKESK. The ends were cut back, 5 bases at V and 0 bases at J, with 13 bases in the middle. The CDR3 is 15 residues long. This CDR3 reads CASSEGYSYQETQYF. The CDR3 nucleotides are TGTGCCAGCAGCGAGGGTTACAGCTACCAAGAGACCCAGTACTTC.

J is TRBJ2-7 and V is TRBV19; D is perhaps TRBD1 (6 bases). This CDR3 region has 14 residues. Trimming left V 5 bases short and J 1 base short, with 12 bases between. Germline-derived CDR1 and CDR2 are LNHDA and SQIVND (reference sequence). CDR3 loop: CASSVGAGSYEQYF. The CDR3, as DNA: TGTGCCAGTAGTGTGGGGGCCGGTTCCTACGAGCAGTACTTC.

This clone was detected a few times. This chain uses TRBV6-1 with TRBJ1-2; 7 bases are shared with TRBD1. The CDR3 loop spans 12 amino acids. After removal of 4 bases from V and 4 bases from J, the junction contained 0 bases not matched to a gene. The germline V gene has CDR1 MNHNS and CDR2 SASEGT. The CDR3 DNA reads as TGTGCCAGCAGTGGGACAGGCTATGGCTACACCTTC. It translates to CASSGTGYGYTF.

This chain links TRBV27 with TRBJ1-5, with D possibly TRBD1 on 6 matching bases. The CDR3 is 14 amino acids. CDR1 and CDR2 from the germline V gene are MNHEY and SMNVEV (reference sequence). Trimming cost V 7 bases and J 2 bases, with 12 bases left between them. The CDR3 DNA sequence: TGTGCCAGCACACAGGGATTTGGCAATCAGCCCCAGCATTTT. It yields the protein CASTQGFGNQPQHF.

The chain uses TRBV2 and TRBJ2-7; 7 bases line up with TRBD2. The trim removed 4 bases at V and 4 bases at J, leaving 10 bases unmatched. Germline CDR1 SNHLY, CDR2 FYNNEI. The CDR3 sequence is 15 residues long. CDR3 protein: CASSVVWDYPYEQYF. The CDR3 DNA follows: TGTGCCAGCAGTGTGGTATGGGACTACCCTTACGAGCAGTACTTC.

The chain links TRBV5-6 to TRBJ2-5; D gene ambiguous. The CDR3 is 12 amino acids. V lost 3 bases and J 5 bases, leaving 8 bases between the germline ends. Germline CDR1 SGHDT, CDR2 YYEEEE. CDR3 protein: CASSSGWETQYF. The CDR3, as DNA: TGTGCCAGCAGCTCTGGATGGGAGACCCAGTACTTC.

The chain links TRBV27 to TRBJ1-1; D is unclear. The CDR3 sequence is 11 residues long. CDR1 is MNHEY and CDR2 is SMNVEV in the germline V gene (reference sequence). V dropped 2 bases and J dropped 8 bases, with 6 bases sitting between them. CDR3 residues: CASSLPGEAFF. CDR3 nucleotide sequence: TGTGCCAGCAGTTTACCTGGCGAAGCTTTCTTT.

This chain connects TRBV10-2 to TRBJ2-7; D uncertain. This CDR3 spans 11 amino acids. Germline lookup yields CDR1 WSHSY and CDR2 SAAADI. The ends were cut back, 8 bases at V and 3 bases at J, with 8 bases in the middle. The CDR3 sequence is CASGTGYEQYF. The DNA of the CDR3 is TGCGCCAGCGGTACCGGCTACGAGCAGTACTTC.

This chain links TRBV11-2 with TRBJ1-6; D unresolved. V lost 5 bases, J lost 9 bases, and 17 bases lay in between. Germline V CDR1 and CDR2: SGHAT, FQNNGV. This CDR3 is 15 amino acids long. Here the CDR3 DNA reads TGTGCCAGCAGCCCTCAAGGAGTCGGGAGTTCACCCCTCCACTTT. This encodes CASSPQGVGSSPLHF.

V and J are TRBV7-6 and TRBJ2-2, with D maybe TRBD1 (5 bases). Trimming pared 3 bases from V and 4 bases from J, leaving 12 bases between. This CDR3 is built from 15 residues. Germline V gene data show CDR1 as SGHVS and CDR2 as FNYEAQ. The CDR3 DNA reads as TGTGCCAGCAGCTTCGAAGGGGCAGTCACCGGGGAGCTGTTTTTT. Translating gives CASSFEGAVTGELFF.